This T cell receptor (beta chain) came from a study of blood T cell repertoires in COVID-19. Germline V lookup: CDR1 LGHDT, CDR2 YNNKEL (reference sequence). The V end lost 3 bases, the J end lost 4 bases, and 12 bases lay between the germline ends. The CDR3 sequence is 14 residues long. Those who participated ranged in age from about 18 to 89 years and resided in about two dozen US areas. Sequencing used immunoSEQ multiplex PCR; TCRdb keeps in-frame clones, though not all of them. This sample has more than 300,000 clones, with 92% found just once. The sequence was collected from a woman younger than 45 who had recovered from COVID-19. Material: PBMCs or T cells enriched from blood (not recorded which). The chain couples TRBV3-1 (or the pseudogene TRBV3-2) to TRBJ1-2; no firm D call. CDR3 in DNA: TGTGCCAGCAGCCATCTCCGGGTTACCTATGGCTACACCTTC. This sequence encodes CASSHLRVTYGYTF.